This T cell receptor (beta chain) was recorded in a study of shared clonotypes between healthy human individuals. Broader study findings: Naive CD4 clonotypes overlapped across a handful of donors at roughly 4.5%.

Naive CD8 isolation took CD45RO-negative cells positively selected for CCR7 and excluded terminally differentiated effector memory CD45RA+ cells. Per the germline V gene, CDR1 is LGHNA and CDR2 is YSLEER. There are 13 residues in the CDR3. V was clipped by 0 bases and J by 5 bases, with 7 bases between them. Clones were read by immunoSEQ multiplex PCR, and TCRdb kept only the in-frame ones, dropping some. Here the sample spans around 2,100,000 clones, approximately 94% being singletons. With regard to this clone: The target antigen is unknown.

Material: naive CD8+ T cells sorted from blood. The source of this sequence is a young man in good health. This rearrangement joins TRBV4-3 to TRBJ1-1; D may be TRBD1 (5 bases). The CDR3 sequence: CASSQDWGTEAFF. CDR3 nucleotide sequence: TGCGCCAGCAGCCAAGATTGGGGGACTGAAGCTTTCTTT.